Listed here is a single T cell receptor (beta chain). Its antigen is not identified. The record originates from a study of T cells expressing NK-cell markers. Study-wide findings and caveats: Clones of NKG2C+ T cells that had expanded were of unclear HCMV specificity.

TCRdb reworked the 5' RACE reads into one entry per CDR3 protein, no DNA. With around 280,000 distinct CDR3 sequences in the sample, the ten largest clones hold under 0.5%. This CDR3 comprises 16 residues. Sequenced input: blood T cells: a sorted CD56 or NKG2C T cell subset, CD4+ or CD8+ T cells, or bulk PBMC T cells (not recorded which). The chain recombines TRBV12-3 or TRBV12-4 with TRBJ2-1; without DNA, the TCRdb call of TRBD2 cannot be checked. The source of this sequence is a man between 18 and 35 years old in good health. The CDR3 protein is CASSLIRTSGGNEQFF.